The 27 T cell receptor beta chains reported below all come from one sample, sequenced in a study of cytomegalovirus exposure and HLA in healthy donors. With 60 Vbeta and 13 Jbeta primers, the PCR was carried out. Clones were sequenced by immunoSEQ multiplex PCR, and TCRdb holds only the in-frame ones, with some missing. Found here are 100,000 to 150,000 clones, 77% of them singletons; the top ten hold 10% to 15%. The sample was PBMCs. These receptors originate from a woman aged 40 to 50 in good health and CMV-seropositive.

The chain joins TRBV5-4 to TRBJ2-1, with 9 bases that match TRBD2. The V segment lost 2 bases and the J segment 7 bases; nucleotides outside the gene matches: 7. The CDR3 spans 15 residues. Germline-derived CDR1 and CDR2 are SGHNT and YYREEE (reference sequence). CDR3 nucleotides: TGTGCCAGCAGCTTAGCGGGAGGCCAGGGGAATGAGCAGTTCTTC. This translates into CASSLAGGQGNEQFF.

The chain links TRBV6-4 to TRBJ2-4; no reliable D call. V was clipped by 4 bases and J by 1 base, with 11 bases between them. The CDR3 spans 15 residues. Per germline, CDR1 MRHNA and CDR2 SNTAGT. The CDR3 is CASSVQISAKNIQYF. The DNA for the CDR3 is TGTGCCAGCAGTGTACAGATTTCGGCCAAAAACATTCAGTACTTC.

This chain connects TRBV5-6 to TRBJ1-1; TRBD1 is a possible D gene (5 bases). This CDR3 is 12 amino acids long. Deletions cut 2 bases from V and 4 bases from J, with 6 bases between. The germline gives CDR1 SGHDT, CDR2 YYEEEE. In DNA, the CDR3 is TGTGCCAGCAGCTTAAGGGGCACTGAAGCTTTCTTT. Its translation is CASSLRGTEAFF.

The chain has TRBV5-6 and TRBJ2-1; the match to TRBD2 covers 7 bases. Trimming at V came to 4 bases and at J to 1 base, leaving 5 bases not matched to a gene. The V gene's germline CDR1 is SGHDT and CDR2 YYEEEE. This CDR3 has 15 amino acids. The CDR3: CASSRWGGSYNEQFF. The DNA for the CDR3 is TGTGCCAGCAGCCGATGGGGGGGGTCCTACAATGAGCAGTTCTTC.

V is TRBV15 and J is TRBJ2-5; 13 bases line up with TRBD2. CDR1 and CDR2 from the germline V gene are LNHNV and YYDKDF (reference sequence). The J segment lost 1 base and the V segment lost 3 bases, leaving 5 bases of the junction unmatched. There are 17 residues in the CDR3. CDR3 region: CATSSPRTSGGQETQYF. The CDR3 DNA reads as TGTGCCACCAGCAGCCCCCGGACTAGCGGGGGCCAAGAGACCCAGTACTTC.

This clone was seen only once. The rearrangement uses TRBV4-1 and TRBJ2-7, with D perhaps matching TRBD2 (5 bases). Trimming removed 4 bases from V and 1 base from J, with 14 bases in between. Per germline, CDR1 MGHRA and CDR2 YSYEKL. This CDR3 comprises 15 residues. The CDR3 bases are TGCGCCAGCAGCCGAACTTATCCGGGATCCTACGAGCAGTACTTC. Encoded protein: CASSRTYPGSYEQYF.

The J gene is TRBJ2-1, the V gene TRBV9; TRBD2 aligns across 7 bases. With V trimmed by 3 bases and J by 6 bases, 9 bases remained unmatched. The CDR3 has 15 residues. CDR1 SGDLS and CDR2 YYNGEE come from the germline V gene. CDR3 nucleotides: TGTGCCAGCAGCGACCTCCCCGGCGGGGGCAATGAGCAGTTCTTC. Protein: CASSDLPGGGNEQFF.

This clone was counted once. The rearrangement uses TRBV6-6 and TRBJ1-1; the D is unclear. With 10 bases removed from V and 3 bases from J, the gap between germline ends came to 6 bases. The germline V gene encodes CDR1 MNHNY and CDR2 SVGAGI (reference sequence). This CDR3 is 10 amino acids long. DNA of the CDR3: TGTGCCACCGGGGACACTGAAGCTTTCTTT. This codes for CATGDTEAFF.

The rearrangement links TRBV5-1 to TRBJ2-6; 14 nucleotides line up with TRBD2. The CDR3 totals 20 residues. Losses at the gene ends were 0 bases for V and 3 bases for J; bases not matched to a gene: 8. In germline, CDR1 is SGHRS, CDR2 YFSETQ. CDR3 in DNA: TGCGCCAGCAGCTTGGTCGGGGGACTAGCGGGAGAGGATGGGGCCAACGTCCTGACTTTC. Translated, it gives CASSLVGGLAGEDGANVLTF. Complete variable domain (other parts from reference TRBV5-1 and TRBJ2-6): KAGVTQTPRYLIKTRGQQVTLSCSPISGHRSVSWYQQTPGQGLQFLFEYFSETQRNKGNFPGRFSGRQFSNSRSEMNVSTLELGDSALYLCASSLVGGLAGEDGANVLTFGAGSRLTVL.

The chain recombines TRBV2 with TRBJ2-5, with a possible D match to TRBD1 (5 bases). The V end lost 5 bases, the J end lost 4 bases, and 14 bases lay between the germline ends. Germline V gene lookup returns CDR1 SNHLY and CDR2 FYNNEI. The CDR3 is 14 residues long. CDR3 sequence reads: CASSPQGWGETQYF. CDR3 sequence (DNA): TGTGCCAGCAGTCCCCAGGGATGGGGAGAGACCCAGTACTTC.

The J gene is TRBJ1-6, the V gene TRBV9; 8 bases fit TRBD1. J gave up 11 bases and V 0 bases, and 4 bases lay outside the gene matches. CDR3 length: 14 amino acids. Germline V gives CDR1 SGDLS, CDR2 YYNGEE. The CDR3 nucleotides are TGTGCCAGCAGCGTAGGGACAGGGAAAGCACCCCTCCACTTT. As protein: CASSVGTGKAPLHF. Together with reference TRBV9 and TRBJ1-6, the CDR3 gives the full variable domain: DSGVTQTPKHLITATGQRVTLRCSPRSGDLSVYWYQQSLDQGLQFLIQYYNGEERAKGNILERFSAQQFPDLHSELNLSSLELGDSALYFCASSVGTGKAPLHFGNGTRLTVT.

The chain employs TRBV27 and TRBJ2-1, with 9 bases that match TRBD2. Trimming cost V 2 bases and J 5 bases; bases outside gene matches: 10. The CDR3 runs to 17 residues. CDR1 and CDR2 from the germline V gene are MNHEY and SMNVEV (reference sequence). This chain's CDR3 is CASSLQQIAGENNEQFF. The DNA of the CDR3 is TGTGCCAGCAGTTTACAACAAATAGCGGGAGAGAACAATGAGCAGTTCTTC.

This chain joins TRBV6-1 and TRBJ1-5; D not certain. Germline CDR1 MNHNS, CDR2 SASEGT. The CDR3 sequence is 13 residues long. Trimming removed 6 bases at V and 3 bases at J, with 9 bases between. CDR3 nucleotides: TGTGCCAGCAGCGTCGGTTTCAATCAGCCCCAGCATTTT. Residues: CASSVGFNQPQHF.

This clone was counted a few times. The rearrangement uses TRBV6-5 and TRBJ2-3; D might be TRBD1 (5 bases). V was cut by 6 bases and J by 2 bases, with 15 bases left in between. Germline V gene sequence: CDR1 MNHEY, CDR2 SVGAGI. The CDR3 totals 15 residues. CDR3 DNA sequence: TGTGCCAGCAGCAGGGTAGGGGCAGTCACAGATACGCAGTATTTT. It specifies CASSRVGAVTDTQYF.

This clone occurred once. The chain couples TRBV2 to TRBJ2-7; no clear D gene. V was cut by 9 bases and J by 0 bases, with 15 bases left in between. CDR3 length equals 14 residues. CDR1 and CDR2 (germline): SNHLY, FYNNEI. The CDR3 coding sequence is TGTGCCAGTCGATCAACGGCGGACTCCTACGAGCAGTACTTC. Amino acid sequence: CASRSTADSYEQYF.

The chain recombines TRBV5-1 with TRBJ2-3; D is possibly TRBD1 (5 bases). The CDR3 length is 15 residues. Germline loops: CDR1 SGHRS, CDR2 YFSETQ. V lost 5 bases and J 2 bases, leaving 15 bases between the germline ends. In DNA, the CDR3 is TGCGCCAGCAGGGAGAGACAGCAGTCCACAGATACGCAGTATTTT. Translating it yields CASRERQQSTDTQYF.

This clone appeared a few times. The chain joins TRBV5-1 to TRBJ2-5; 9 bases align to TRBD1. From germline, CDR1 is SGHRS and CDR2 YFSETQ. J lost 0 bases, V lost 4 bases, and 7 bases had no gene match. The CDR3 sequence is 16 residues long. The CDR3 DNA reads TGCGCCAGCAGCCCCGGGACAGGGCTGTACCAAGAGACCCAGTACTTC. This gives the protein CASSPGTGLYQETQYF.

CDR3 protein: CASSEEGAGQGASYGYTF. DNA for the CDR3: TGTGCCAGCAGTGAAGAAGGGGCCGGACAGGGGGCTTCCTATGGCTACACCTTC. V and J are TRBV2 and TRBJ1-2, with TRBD1 identical over 11 bases. The CDR3 is 18 residues long. CDR1 and CDR2 from the germline V gene are SNHLY and FYNNEI. V dropped 1 base and J dropped 4; count of bases not matched to a gene: 11.

The V call is TRBV28, the J call TRBJ1-5; possibly TRBD1 for D (5 bases). The length of the CDR3 is 16 residues. Trimming stripped 4 bases from V and 7 bases from J, with 20 bases between. Germline V gene sequence: CDR1 MDHEN, CDR2 SYDVKM. CDR3 nucleotide sequence: TGTGCCAGCAGTTCACCCCGGGACTCCAGCCGGCAGCCCCAGCATTTT. Translating it yields CASSSPRDSSRQPQHF.

The V gene is TRBV25-1, the J gene TRBJ1-1; 8 bases are shared with TRBD1. This CDR3 has 14 amino acids. Germline loops: CDR1 MGHDK, CDR2 SYGVNS. Unmatched junction bases numbered 12, after V lost 4 bases and J lost 11 bases. CDR3 sequence: CASSGLRTGRMAFF. CDR3 nucleotide sequence: TGTGCCAGCAGTGGTCTCAGGACAGGGAGGATGGCTTTCTTT.

The gene calls are TRBV11-1 and TRBJ1-1; D is uncertain. This CDR3 has 14 residues. Germline loops: CDR1 SGHAT, CDR2 FQDESV (reference sequence). V was clipped by 5 bases and J by 4 bases, with 14 bases between them. As DNA, the CDR3 is TGTGCCAGCAGCCCGTGGGAGGGTGGCACTGAAGCTTTCTTT. Translating gives CASSPWEGGTEAFF.

The CDR3: CASSEARVRFF. The CDR3 DNA is TGTGCCAGCAGTGAAGCGAGGGTGCGGTTCTTC. This chain joins TRBV6-1 and TRBJ2-1, with D possibly TRBD2 on 5 matching bases. From germline, CDR1 is MNHNS and CDR2 SASEGT. Trimming left V 0 bases short and J 15 bases short, with 9 bases between. The CDR3 covers 11 residues.

The V and J genes are TRBV4-1 and TRBJ2-1; D gene uncertain. The ends were cut back, 0 bases at V and 1 base at J, with 10 bases in the middle. Germline CDR1 and CDR2: MGHRA and YSYEKL. The CDR3 totals 16 residues. CDR3 protein: CASSQEGRGSYNEQFF. CDR3 DNA: TGCGCCAGCAGCCAAGAAGGTCGCGGTTCCTACAATGAGCAGTTCTTC.

This chain connects TRBV28 to TRBJ1-5; tentative D call: TRBD1 (6 bases). The germline V gene has CDR1 MDHEN and CDR2 SYDVKM. V lost 4 bases, J lost 0 bases, and 19 bases lay in between. The CDR3 loop spans 18 amino acids. The CDR3 sequence is CASSSPRDTSYSNQPQHF. The CDR3 region has the DNA TGTGCCAGCAGTTCACCCCGGGACACCTCATATAGCAATCAGCCCCAGCATTTT.

The chain links TRBV5-5 to TRBJ2-7; D is unresolved. The germline gives CDR1 SGHKS, CDR2 YYEKEE (reference sequence). The CDR3 runs 13 residues. V shed 4 bases and J shed 0 bases, with 8 bases lying between them. The CDR3 nucleotides are TGTGCCAGCAGCGTATCCCTCTCCTACGAGCAGTACTTC. It yields the protein CASSVSLSYEQYF. Complete variable domain (other parts from reference TRBV5-5 and TRBJ2-7): DAGVTQSPTHLIKTRGQQVTLRCSPISGHKSVSWYQQVLGQGPQFIFQYYEKEERGRGNFPDRFSARQFPNYSSELNVNALLLGDSALYLCASSVSLSYEQYFGPGTRLTVT.

The rearrangement joins TRBV27 to TRBJ1-5; D uncertain. Deletions cut 5 bases from V and 0 bases from J, with 8 bases between. Germline assignment: CDR1 MNHEY and CDR2 SMNVEV (reference sequence). There are 14 residues in the CDR3. CDR3 nucleotides: TGTGCCAGCAGTCCTGCCTATAGCAATCAGCCCCAGCATTTT. It yields the protein CASSPAYSNQPQHF.

This rearrangement joins TRBV21-1 to TRBJ2-1; the listed D gene, TRBD2, was not tested against the DNA. TRBV21-1 is marked as a pseudogene. The CDR3 is 16 amino acids. Here the CDR3 DNA reads TGTGCCAGCAGCAAAGTCCTCCGACTAGCGACCAATGAGCAGTTCTTC. This codes for CASSKVLRLATNEQFF.